This TCR beta chain comes out of a study of blood T cell repertoires in COVID-19. The V and J ends lost 0 bases and 3 bases, in that order; junction bases with no gene match: 9. From germline, CDR1 is SGDLS and CDR2 YYNGEE. This CDR3 spans 17 amino acids. Original processing methods: Reference gene primer amplification in the assay estimated nucleated cell counts. Profiled with immunoSEQ multiplex PCR; TCRdb holds only in-frame clones, not every one. V and J calls and clone size are copied from that table; D and trimming were computed from the DNA. The table has about 120,000 clones, roughly 89% seen once.

The sequence was collected from a man in his forties with acute or convalescent COVID-19. The genes are TRBV9 and TRBJ1-1; 9 nucleotides match TRBD1. Sequenced sample: peripheral blood. The CDR3 DNA is TGTGCCAGCAGCGTAGCGAGGACAGGGGCATCGGACACTGAAGCTTTCTTT. Translated, it gives CASSVARTGASDTEAFF.